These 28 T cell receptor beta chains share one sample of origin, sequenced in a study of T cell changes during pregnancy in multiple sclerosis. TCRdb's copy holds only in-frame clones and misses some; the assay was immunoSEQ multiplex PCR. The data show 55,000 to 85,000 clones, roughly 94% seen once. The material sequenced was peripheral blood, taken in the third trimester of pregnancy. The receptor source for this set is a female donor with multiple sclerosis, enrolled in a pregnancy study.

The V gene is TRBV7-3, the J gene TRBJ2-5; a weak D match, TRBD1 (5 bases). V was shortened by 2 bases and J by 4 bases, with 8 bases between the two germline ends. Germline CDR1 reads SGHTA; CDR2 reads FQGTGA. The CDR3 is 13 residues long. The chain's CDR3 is CASSLQGAETQYF. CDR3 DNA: TGTGCCAGCAGCTTACAGGGTGCAGAGACCCAGTACTTC. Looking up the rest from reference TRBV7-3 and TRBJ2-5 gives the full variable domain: GAGVSQTPSNKVTEKGKYVELRCDPISGHTALYWYRQSLGQGPEFLIYFQGTGAADDSGLPNDRFFAVRPEGSVSTLKIQRTERGDSAVYLCASSLQGAETQYFGPGTRLLVL.

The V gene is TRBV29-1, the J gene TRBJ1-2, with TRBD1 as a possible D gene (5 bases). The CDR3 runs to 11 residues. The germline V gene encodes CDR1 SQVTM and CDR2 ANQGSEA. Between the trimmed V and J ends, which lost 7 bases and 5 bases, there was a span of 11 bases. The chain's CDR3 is CSATKGYGYTF. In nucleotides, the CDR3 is TGCAGCGCTACAAAGGGGTATGGCTACACCTTC.

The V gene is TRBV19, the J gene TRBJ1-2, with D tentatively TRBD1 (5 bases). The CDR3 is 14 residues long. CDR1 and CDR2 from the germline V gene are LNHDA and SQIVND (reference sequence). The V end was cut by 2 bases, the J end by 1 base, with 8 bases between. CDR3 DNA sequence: TGTGCCAGTAGTATAAGGGGTAGTAACTATGGCTACACCTTC. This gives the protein CASSIRGSNYGYTF.

The DNA for the CDR3 is TGTGCCAGCAGCTGGCGGACAGGGGGCCGCTCACCCCTCCACTTT. Translating gives CASSWRTGGRSPLHF. This rearrangement joins TRBV11-2 to TRBJ1-6, with 11 bases matching TRBD1. The V and J ends lost 4 bases and 10 bases, in that order; junction bases with no gene match: 6. Germline assignment: CDR1 SGHAT and CDR2 FQNNGV. This CDR3 comprises 15 residues.

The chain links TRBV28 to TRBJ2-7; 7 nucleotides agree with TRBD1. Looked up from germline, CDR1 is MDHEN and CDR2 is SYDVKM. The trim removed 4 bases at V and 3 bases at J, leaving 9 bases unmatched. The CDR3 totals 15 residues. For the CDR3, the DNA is TGTGCCAGCAGTTCTCCTGGGACAGTATACTACGAGCAGTACTTC. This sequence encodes CASSSPGTVYYEQYF.

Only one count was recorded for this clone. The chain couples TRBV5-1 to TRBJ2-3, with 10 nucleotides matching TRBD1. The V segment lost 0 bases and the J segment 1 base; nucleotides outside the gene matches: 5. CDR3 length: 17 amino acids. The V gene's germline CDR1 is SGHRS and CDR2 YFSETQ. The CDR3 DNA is TGCGCCAGCAGCTTGGGACAGGGGGCTTTGGGCACAGATACGCAGTATTTT. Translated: CASSLGQGALGTDTQYF.

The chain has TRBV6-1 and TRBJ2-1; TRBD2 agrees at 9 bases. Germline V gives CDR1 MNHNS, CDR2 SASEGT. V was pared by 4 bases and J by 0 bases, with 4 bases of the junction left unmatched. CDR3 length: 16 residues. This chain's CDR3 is CASSGRLADSYNEQFF. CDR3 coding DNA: TGTGCCAGCAGTGGGAGACTAGCGGACTCCTACAATGAGCAGTTCTTC.

This CDR3 is CASRPRQGAQYF. In nucleotides, the CDR3 is TGTGCCAGCAGGCCCAGACAGGGGGCGCAGTACTTC. The chain recombines TRBV7-2 with TRBJ2-7; 10 bases line up with TRBD1. Looked up from germline, CDR1 is SGHTA and CDR2 is FQGNSA. V lost 6 bases, J lost 9 bases, and 5 bases stayed unmatched. CDR3 length equals 12 residues.

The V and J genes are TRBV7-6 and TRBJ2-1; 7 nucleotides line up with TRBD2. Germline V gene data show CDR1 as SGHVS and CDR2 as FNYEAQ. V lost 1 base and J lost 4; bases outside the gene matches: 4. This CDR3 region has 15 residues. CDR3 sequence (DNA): TGTGCCAGCAGCTTAGGGGGCGGGGGATACAATGAGCAGTTCTTC. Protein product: CASSLGGGGYNEQFF.

Written as DNA, the CDR3 is TGTGCCAGCAGCAAAGCGACAGGGATCTCACCCCTCCACTTT. It is translated as CASSKATGISPLHF. V and J are TRBV5-6 and TRBJ1-6; TRBD1 matches at 7 bases. Germline CDR1 is SGHDT and CDR2 is YYEEEE. CDR3 length: 14 residues. V dropped 4 bases and J dropped 10; count of bases not matched to a gene: 8.

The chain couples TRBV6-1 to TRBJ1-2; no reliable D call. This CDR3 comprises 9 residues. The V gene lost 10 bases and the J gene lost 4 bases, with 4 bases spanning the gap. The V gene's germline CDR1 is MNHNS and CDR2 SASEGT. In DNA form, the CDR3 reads TGTGCCACCGTCTATGGCTACACCTTC. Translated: CATVYGYTF.

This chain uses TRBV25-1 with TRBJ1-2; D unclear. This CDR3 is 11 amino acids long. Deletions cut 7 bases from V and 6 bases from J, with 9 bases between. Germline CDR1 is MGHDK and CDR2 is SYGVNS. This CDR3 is CASTGLDGYTF. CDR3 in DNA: TGTGCCAGCACAGGTCTGGATGGCTACACCTTC.

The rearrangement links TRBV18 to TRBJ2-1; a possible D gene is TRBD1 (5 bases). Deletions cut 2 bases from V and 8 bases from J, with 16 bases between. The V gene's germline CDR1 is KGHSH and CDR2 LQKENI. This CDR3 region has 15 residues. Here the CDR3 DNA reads TGTGCCAGCTCACCATTCAATCAGGGTACAGATGAGCAGTTCTTC. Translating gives CASSPFNQGTDEQFF.

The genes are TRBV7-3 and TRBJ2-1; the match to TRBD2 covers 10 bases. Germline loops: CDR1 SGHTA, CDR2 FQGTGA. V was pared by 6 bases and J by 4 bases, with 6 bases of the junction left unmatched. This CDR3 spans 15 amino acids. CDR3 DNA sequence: TGTGCCAGCAGTCAGAGCGGGGGGGGGTACAATGAGCAGTTCTTC. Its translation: CASSQSGGGYNEQFF.

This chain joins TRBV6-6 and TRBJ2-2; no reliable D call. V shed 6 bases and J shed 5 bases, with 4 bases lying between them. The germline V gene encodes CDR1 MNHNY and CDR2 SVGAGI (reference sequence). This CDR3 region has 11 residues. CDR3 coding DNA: TGTGCCAGCAGCCTAACCGGGGAGCTGTTTTTT. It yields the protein CASSLTGELFF.

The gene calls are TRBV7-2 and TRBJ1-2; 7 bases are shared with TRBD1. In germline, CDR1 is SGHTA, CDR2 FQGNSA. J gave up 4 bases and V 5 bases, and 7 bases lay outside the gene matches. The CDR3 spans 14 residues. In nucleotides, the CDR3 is TGTGCCAGCAGCCCCACCGGGACAGCCTATGGCTACACCTTC. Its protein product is CASSPTGTAYGYTF.

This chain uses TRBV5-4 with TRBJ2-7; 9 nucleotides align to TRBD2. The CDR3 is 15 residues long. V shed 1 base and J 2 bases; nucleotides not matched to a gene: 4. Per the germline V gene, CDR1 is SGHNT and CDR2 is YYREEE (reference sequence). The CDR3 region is CASSLRAGGPYEQYF. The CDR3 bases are TGTGCCAGCAGCTTGCGAGCGGGGGGACCCTACGAGCAGTACTTC.

CDR3 residues: CASSLLLSGELFF. CDR3 sequence (DNA): TGTGCCAGCAGCTTACTTCTAAGCGGGGAGCTGTTTTTT. This chain joins TRBV7-2 and TRBJ2-2; no clear D gene. Germline V lookup: CDR1 SGHTA, CDR2 FQGNSA. The CDR3 sequence is 13 residues long. V lost 2 bases, J lost 7 bases, and 8 bases lay in between.

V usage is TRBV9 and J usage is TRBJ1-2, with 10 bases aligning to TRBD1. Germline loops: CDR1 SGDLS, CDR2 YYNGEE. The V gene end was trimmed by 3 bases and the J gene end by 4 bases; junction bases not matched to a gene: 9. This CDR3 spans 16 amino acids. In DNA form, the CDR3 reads TGTGCCAGCAGCGGAATGACAGGGGGCGCTGGCTATGGCTACACCTTC. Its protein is CASSGMTGGAGYGYTF.

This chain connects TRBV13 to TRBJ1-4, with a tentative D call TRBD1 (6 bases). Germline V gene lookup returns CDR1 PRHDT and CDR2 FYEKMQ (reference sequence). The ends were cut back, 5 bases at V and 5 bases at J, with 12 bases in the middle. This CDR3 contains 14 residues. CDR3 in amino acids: CASSVQGPNEKLFF. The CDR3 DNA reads TGTGCCAGCAGCGTACAGGGACCAAATGAAAAACTGTTTTTT.

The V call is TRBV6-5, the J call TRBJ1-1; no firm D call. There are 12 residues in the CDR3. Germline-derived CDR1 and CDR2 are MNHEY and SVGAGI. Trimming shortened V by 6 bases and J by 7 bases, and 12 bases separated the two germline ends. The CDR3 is CASRATRSEAFF. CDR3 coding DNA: TGTGCCAGCAGGGCAACCCGAAGTGAAGCTTTCTTT.

CDR3 loop: CAGSQGSRTDTQYF. DNA of the CDR3: TGTGCCGGATCCCAGGGAAGCCGCACAGATACGCAGTATTTT. The V and J genes are TRBV5-6 and TRBJ2-3, with D tentatively TRBD1 (5 bases). V lost 10 bases, J lost 1 base, and 16 bases lay in between. Germline V gene sequence: CDR1 SGHDT, CDR2 YYEEEE. This CDR3 spans 14 amino acids.

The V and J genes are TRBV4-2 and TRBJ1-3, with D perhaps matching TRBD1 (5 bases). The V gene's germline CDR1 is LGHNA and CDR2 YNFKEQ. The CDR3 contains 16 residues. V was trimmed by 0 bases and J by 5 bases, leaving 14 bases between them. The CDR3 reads CASSQDIRQIRNTIYF. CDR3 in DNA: TGTGCCAGCAGCCAAGATATAAGACAGATACGAAACACCATATATTTT.

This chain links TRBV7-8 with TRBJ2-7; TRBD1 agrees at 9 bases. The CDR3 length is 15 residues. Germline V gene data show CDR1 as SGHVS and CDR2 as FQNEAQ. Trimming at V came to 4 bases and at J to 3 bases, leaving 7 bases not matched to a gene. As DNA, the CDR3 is TGTGCCAGCAGCTCACCGGGACAGGGTAACTACGAGCAGTACTTC. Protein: CASSSPGQGNYEQYF. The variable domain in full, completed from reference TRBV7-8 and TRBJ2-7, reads GAGVSQSPRYKVAKRGQDVALRCDPISGHVSLFWYQQALGQGPEFLTYFQNEAQLDKSGLPSDRFFAERPEGSVSTLKIQRTQQEDSAVYLCASSSPGQGNYEQYFGPGTRLTVT.

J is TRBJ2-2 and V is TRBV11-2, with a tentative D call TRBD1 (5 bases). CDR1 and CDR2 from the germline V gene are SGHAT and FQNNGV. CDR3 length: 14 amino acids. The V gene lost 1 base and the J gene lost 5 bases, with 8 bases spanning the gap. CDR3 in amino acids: CASSLGGGTGELFF. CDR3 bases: TGTGCCAGCAGCTTAGGGGGCGGAACCGGGGAGCTGTTTTTT.

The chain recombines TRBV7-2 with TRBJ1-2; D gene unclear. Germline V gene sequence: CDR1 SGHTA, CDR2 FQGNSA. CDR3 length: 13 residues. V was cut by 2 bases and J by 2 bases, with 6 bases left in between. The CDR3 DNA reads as TGTGCCAGCAGCTTAAACAGAAACTATGGCTACACCTTC. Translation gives CASSLNRNYGYTF.

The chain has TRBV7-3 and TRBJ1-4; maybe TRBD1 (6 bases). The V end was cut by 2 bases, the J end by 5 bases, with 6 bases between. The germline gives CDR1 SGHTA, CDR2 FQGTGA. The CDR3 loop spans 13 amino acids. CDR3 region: CASSLDRNEKLFF. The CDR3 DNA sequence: TGTGCCAGCAGCTTAGACAGGAATGAAAAACTGTTTTTT. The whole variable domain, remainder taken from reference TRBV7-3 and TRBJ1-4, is GAGVSQTPSNKVTEKGKYVELRCDPISGHTALYWYRQSLGQGPEFLIYFQGTGAADDSGLPNDRFFAVRPEGSVSTLKIQRTERGDSAVYLCASSLDRNEKLFFGSGTQLSVL.

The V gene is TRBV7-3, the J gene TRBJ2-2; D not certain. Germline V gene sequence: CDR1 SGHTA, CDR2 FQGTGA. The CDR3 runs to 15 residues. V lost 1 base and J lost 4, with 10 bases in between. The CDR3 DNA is TGTGCCAGCAGCTTAATGAGGCAGTTCACCGGGGAGCTGTTTTTT. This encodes CASSLMRQFTGELFF.